This record covers a single T cell receptor beta chain. The antigen remains undetermined. This sample was included in a study of post-analysis software for immune sequencing data. Findings and caveats of the study: Controls had lower frequencies than patients of four or five TRBV segments, which included TRBV5-6, TRBV5-1 and TRBV20-1.

Germline trimming cut 5 bases from V and 7 bases from J; bases unmatched to any gene: 6. This CDR3 is built from 14 residues. CDR1 is DFQATT and CDR2 is SNEGSKA in the germline V gene (reference sequence). The TCR beta cDNA libraries contained unique molecular identifiers. TCRdb re-called the PCR reads through MiXCR, storing one row per CDR3 protein. The sample records approximately 400,000 distinct CDR3 sequences, roughly 38% being singletons. This TCR was recovered from a girl aged 5 to 17 with multiple sclerosis. The V and J genes are TRBV20-1 and TRBJ2-3, with 13 nucleotides matching TRBD2. Sequenced: blood. The CDR3 protein is CSAPGTSGVYTQYF. The DNA of the CDR3 is TGCAGTGCTCCCGGGACTAGCGGGGTATATACGCAGTATTTT.